This TCR beta chain was profiled in a study of cytomegalovirus exposure and HLA in healthy donors. The wider study: From some 180 million T cells, an earlier analysis saw under 140 million unique TCR beta sequences.

A multiplex PCR was run with 60 Vbeta primers and 13 Jbeta primers. Methods used by the authors: Unique TCR beta chains totaled some 80 million in a later count, with approximately 11 million of them shared. Profiling relied on immunoSEQ multiplex PCR, and the TCRdb table lists in-frame clones only, not all of them. That table gives V, J and clone size, and the DNA gave D and trimming. Seen here are over 150,000 clones, around 68% observed once, and the top ten hold over 1.2%. Study observations and caveats: Presence/absence analyses supposed approximately even sequencing depth among donors. As immune exposure information, only CMV serostatus was available.

As to this clone: The antigen remains undetermined. The junction departs from germline at one end; a sequencing error may be responsible.

The clonotype comes from a man in his fifties or sixties in good health and CMV-seronegative. Sequenced: PBMCs.

This CDR3 reads CASSLEAGGYNEQSF. The CDR3 DNA reads as TGTGCCAGCAGCTTAGAAGCGGGCGGCTACAATGAGCAGTCCTTC. The chain recombines TRBV11-2 with TRBJ2-7, with D possibly being TRBD2 (6 bases). CDR3 length: 15 amino acids. Germline CDR1 reads SGHAT; CDR2 reads FQNNGV.